Shown below are 15 T cell receptor beta chains from a single sample sequenced in a study of vaccination effects on CD4 cells after COVID-19. Following culture for about 11 days, CD4+ T cells were isolated. Two-dose vaccination with either BNT162b2 or mRNA-1273 was given to the participants. Their cognate antigens are unknown. This table comes from immunoSEQ multiplex PCR, and its TCRdb copy is limited to in-frame clones, with some not included. The sample holds about 73,000 clones, roughly 73% seen once. Material: CD4+ T cells from PBMCs cultured without peptide, obtained after COVID-19 vaccination. These receptors came from a human donor who received a COVID-19 vaccine.

This chain joins TRBV18 and TRBJ2-7, with 7 bases aligning to TRBD2. This CDR3 is 13 amino acids long. Germline V gene sequence: CDR1 KGHSH, CDR2 LQKENI. The V segment lost 0 bases and the J segment 5 bases; nucleotides outside the gene matches: 1. CDR3 nucleotide sequence: TGTGCCAGCTCACCACCGACTAGCAACGAGCAGTACGTC. Residues: CASSPPTSNEQYV.

The chain employs TRBV21-1 and TRBJ1-1. TRBV21-1 constitutes a pseudogene. The CDR3 runs to 17 residues. The CDR3 protein is CASSLRNLGLQGTEAFF. DNA of the CDR3: TGTGCCAGCAGCCTACGAAACTTGGGACTTCAGGGCACTGAAGCTTTCTTT.

The V gene is TRBV7-2, the J gene TRBJ2-3, with D perhaps matching TRBD1 or TRBD2 (6 bases each). V was shortened by 5 bases and J by 4 bases, with 16 bases between the two germline ends. The CDR3 loop spans 15 amino acids. CDR1 and CDR2 (germline): SGHTA, FQGNSA. Here the CDR3 DNA reads TGTGCCAGCAGCACACAACGAGGGGGGTCAGATACGCAGTATTTT. This encodes CASSTQRGGSDTQYF.

This rearrangement joins TRBV3-1 (or the pseudogene TRBV3-2) to TRBJ2-2; D unclear. From germline, CDR1 is LGHDT and CDR2 YNNKEL (reference sequence). This CDR3 spans 12 amino acids. Trimming left V 5 bases short and J 1 base short, with 2 bases between. The CDR3 sequence: CASSKNTGELFF. The CDR3 nucleotides read TGTGCCAGCAGCAAGAACACCGGGGAGCTGTTTTTT.

The rearrangement joins TRBV7-2 to TRBJ2-3; 8 nucleotides align to TRBD1. The CDR3 is made up of 15 amino acids. V shed 3 bases, J shed 2 bases, and the junction held 4 bases outside the gene matches. Germline V lookup: CDR1 SGHTA, CDR2 FQGNSA. The CDR3 loop is CASSFRTGPTDTQYF. DNA of the CDR3: TGTGCCAGCAGCTTCCGGACAGGGCCCACAGATACGCAGTATTTT.

Here the CDR3 DNA reads TGTGCCAGCAGTTACTCCAAGAACACTGAAGCTTTCTTT. This gives the protein CASSYSKNTEAFF. The genes are TRBV6-5 and TRBJ1-1; D is uncertain. The CDR3 is made up of 13 amino acids. The V gene's germline CDR1 is MNHEY and CDR2 SVGAGI. Between the trimmed V and J ends, which lost 0 bases and 1 base, there was a span of 3 bases.

The chain uses TRBV3-1 (or the pseudogene TRBV3-2) and TRBJ2-7; no reliable D call. Trimming removed 3 bases at V and 0 bases at J, with 6 bases between. CDR3 length equals 13 residues. Germline CDR1 reads LGHDT; CDR2 reads YNNKEL (reference sequence). CDR3 region: CASSHGPSYEQYV. CDR3 DNA: TGTGCCAGCAGCCACGGACCCTCCTACGAGCAGTACGTC.

This chain uses TRBV6-5 with TRBJ2-7; the D call may be TRBD1 or TRBD2 (5 bases each). This CDR3 has 14 amino acids. Looked up from germline, CDR1 is MNHEY and CDR2 is SVGAGI. Deletions cut 5 bases from V and 3 bases from J, with 14 bases between. CDR3 sequence reads: CASSTRDGIYEQYV. In nucleotides, the CDR3 is TGTGCCAGCAGTACCCGGGACGGAATCTACGAGCAGTACGTC.

The chain couples TRBV13 to TRBJ2-2; 11 nucleotides agree with TRBD1. The J segment lost 7 bases and the V segment lost 6 bases, leaving 13 bases of the junction unmatched. The germline V gene has CDR1 PRHDT and CDR2 FYEKMQ (reference sequence). The CDR3 is made up of 17 amino acids. CDR3 loop: CASRINKGQGVLGELFF. CDR3 sequence (DNA): TGTGCCAGCAGGATCAACAAGGGACAGGGGGTTCTCGGGGAGCTGTTTTTT.

The chain uses TRBV7-2 and TRBJ2-5; 9 nucleotides match TRBD2. The CDR3 is 15 amino acids. Trimming took 5 bases from V and 0 from J; bases not matched to a gene: 4. Germline lookup yields CDR1 SGHTA and CDR2 FQGNSA. The CDR3 DNA reads as TGTGCCAGCAGCCTGGCGGGGGGGTACCAAGAGACCCAGTACTTC. It is translated as CASSLAGGYQETQYF.

This chain connects TRBV5-6 to TRBJ2-3; no firm D call. CDR1 and CDR2 (germline): SGHDT, YYEEEE. V was trimmed by 0 bases and J by 2 bases, leaving 7 bases between them. The CDR3 has 14 residues. The DNA of the CDR3 is TGTGCCAGCAGCTTGGTAGTTGCCACAGATACGCAGTATTTT. This sequence encodes CASSLVVATDTQYF.

The table lists this clone with a count of one. The chain is built from TRBV7-2 and TRBJ1-1; D is perhaps TRBD1 (5 bases). Trimming stripped 5 bases from V and 1 base from J, with 14 bases between. CDR1 is SGHTA and CDR2 is FQGNSA in the germline V gene. The length of the CDR3 is 15 residues. The CDR3 is CASSPRRAANTEAFF. CDR3 in DNA: TGTGCCAGCAGCCCCCGCAGGGCAGCGAACACTGAAGCTTTCTTT.

This clone occurred once. This chain links TRBV6-5 with TRBJ1-1, with D unresolved. The CDR3 length is 13 residues. Trimming took 8 bases from V and 0 from J, leaving 10 bases between them. Germline CDR1 MNHEY, CDR2 SVGAGI. The CDR3, as DNA: TGTGCCAGCCTCCTTCTTTTGAACACTGAAGCTTTCTTT. It yields the protein CASLLLLNTEAFF.

The V and J genes are TRBV21-1 and TRBJ2-7. TRBV21-1 is annotated as a pseudogene. CDR3 length equals 14 residues. CDR3 sequence reads: CASSKEVTPYEQYV. The CDR3 region has the DNA TGTGCCAGCAGCAAAGAAGTAACCCCCTACGAGCAGTACGTC.

This sequence joins TRBV4-3 and TRBJ2-2, with D maybe TRBD2 (6 bases). The CDR3 extends over 15 amino acids. Germline V lookup: CDR1 LGHNA, CDR2 YSLEER. Trimming stripped 1 base from V and 7 bases from J, with 13 bases between. CDR3 amino acids: CASSQVSSDSGELFF. The CDR3 DNA follows: TGCGCCAGCAGCCAAGTTTCTAGCGATAGCGGGGAGCTGTTTTTT.